What follows is one TCR beta chain and its context. What antigen it recognizes has not been identified. There are no base qualities to consult, and no much larger clone falls within one base. V was cut back by 4 bases and J by 3 bases, leaving a gap of 11 bases between them. For CDR1 and CDR2, the germline V gene lists SGHRS and YFSETQ. CDR3 length: 14 amino acids, cysteine to phenylalanine. The only DNA kept is the CDR3, 42 bases in frame from the first base. The time point label for this specimen denotes: newly diagnosed GD, antithyroid drugs for less than 3 months. For both TCR sequencing and RNA sequencing, RNA was extracted from PBMCs in TRIzol. The diagnosis of Graves' disease followed American Thyroid Association guidelines. Patients for the study were recruited at an endocrinology department in Xi'an, China. Each patient gave roughly 10 milliliters of peripheral blood, collected in an EDTA anticoagulant tube. Ficoll Paque Plus density gradient separation was used to isolate PBMCs, and no additional T cell sorting was done. An Agilent 2100 Bioanalyzer and agarose gel were used to check RNA quality, and a NanoDrop 2000 was used to measure RNA concentration.

These data originate in a study of regulatory T cells in long-lasting Graves disease (dated by TCRdb to the early 2020s). About the investigation overall: Patients with newly diagnosed Graves' disease had been on antithyroid drugs for under 3 months. Persistent Graves' disease patients were compared with newly diagnosed Graves' disease patients by peripheral blood TCR sequencing and RNA sequencing. The study was conducted in China and was registered as a clinical trial. A total of roughly 35 samples underwent TCR sequencing: some 13 from persistent and some 20 from newly diagnosed Graves' disease patients.

What the work shows at the level of the full study, not this receptor alone: The authors acknowledged the small sample size as a limitation that may reduce accuracy. Lower TCR Shannon entropy and fewer highly expanded clones were observed in persistent Graves' disease patients than in newly diagnosed patients, which suggested clonal expansion. Preferential use of TRBV28, TRBJ1-2 and TRBJ2-5 was observed in persistent disease, whereas TRBV20-1 and TRBJ2-1 were favored in newly diagnosed disease. More public clonotypes were shared among persistent patients (around 2,600) than among newly diagnosed patients (966). Only the TCR beta chain was sequenced and analyzed. Because the primary lesion, thyroid tissue, could not be accessed, the study looked at peripheral blood alone.

The library was generated by multiplex PCR. The sample was run on an Illumina HiSeq 4000. iRepertoire HTBI primers and Arm-PCR amplification of CDR3 regions were used to construct TCR beta libraries. Gel purification was performed on PCR products prior to sequencing. The authors' analysis ran thus. Across samples, 60 to 75 TRBV and 15 or so TRBJ segments were identified and used for gene usage analysis of CDR3 amino acid clonotypes. COPE and FqMerger were used to merge the filtered high-quality paired reads into contigs. BLAST was used to align contigs to the IMGT TRBV, TRBD and TRBJ reference genes, and CDR3 was defined following IMGT. Highly expanded clones were defined as clonotypes with a frequency above 0.1%. Repertoire diversity was measured by Shannon entropy, and V-J evenness by the Gini coefficient. Public clonotypes were defined as clonotypes shared by more than one individual. TCRdb took the public reads, trimmed them with fastp at Q25, ran MiXCR for clone calling and kept in-frame beta chains. Entries that share a CDR3 protein sequence are merged under the most common genes and DNA. These V and J calls originate from TCRdb's pipeline instead of the authors' own analysis. This sample comprises fewer than 400,000 distinct CDR3 sequences, 15% to 20% of them detected only once. Around 36% of the sample is in the top ten clones.

This TCR was sampled from a female donor with Graves disease. The rearrangement joined TRBV5-1 to TRBJ1-5; no D gene can be assigned with confidence. Sequencing was performed on peripheral blood mononuclear cells (PBMCs), taken at new diagnosis, from a patient treated with antithyroid drugs. Here is the DNA: TGCGCCAGCAGCCTAGACAATCCCAATCAGCCCCAGCATTTT. It is translated as CASSLDNPNQPQHF.